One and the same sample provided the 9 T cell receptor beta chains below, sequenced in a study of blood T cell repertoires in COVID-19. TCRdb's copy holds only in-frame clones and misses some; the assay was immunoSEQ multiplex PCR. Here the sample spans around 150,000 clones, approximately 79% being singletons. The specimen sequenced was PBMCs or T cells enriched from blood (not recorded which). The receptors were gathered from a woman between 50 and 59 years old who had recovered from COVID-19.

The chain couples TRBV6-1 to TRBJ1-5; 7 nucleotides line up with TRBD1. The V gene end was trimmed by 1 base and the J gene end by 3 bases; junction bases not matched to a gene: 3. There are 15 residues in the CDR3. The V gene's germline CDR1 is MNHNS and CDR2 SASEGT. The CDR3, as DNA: TGTGCCAGCAGTGAAGAGGGGGCACTCAATCAGCCCCAGCATTTT. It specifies CASSEEGALNQPQHF.

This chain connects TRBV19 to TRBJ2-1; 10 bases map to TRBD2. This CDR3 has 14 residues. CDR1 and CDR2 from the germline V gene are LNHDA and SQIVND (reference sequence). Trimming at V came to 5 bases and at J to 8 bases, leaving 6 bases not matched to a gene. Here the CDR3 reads CASSGLAGAHEQFF. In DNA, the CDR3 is TGTGCCAGTAGTGGGCTAGCGGGAGCCCATGAGCAGTTCTTC.

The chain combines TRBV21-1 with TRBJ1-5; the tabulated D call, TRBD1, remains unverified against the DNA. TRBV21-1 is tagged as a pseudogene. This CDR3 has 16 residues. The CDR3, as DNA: TGTGCCAGCAGCAAATTGGCTGTTTATAGCAATCAGCCCCAGCATTTT. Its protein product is CASSKLAVYSNQPQHF.

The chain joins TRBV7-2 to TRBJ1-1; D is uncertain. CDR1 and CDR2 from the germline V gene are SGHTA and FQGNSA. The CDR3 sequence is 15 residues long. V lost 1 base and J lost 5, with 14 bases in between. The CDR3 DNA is TGTGCCAGCAGCTTAGTTGGGCTCCCAAGAACTGAAGCTTTCTTT. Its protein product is CASSLVGLPRTEAFF.

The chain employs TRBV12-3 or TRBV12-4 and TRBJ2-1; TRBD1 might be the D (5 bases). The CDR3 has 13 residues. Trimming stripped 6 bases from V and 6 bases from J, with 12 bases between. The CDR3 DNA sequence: TGTGCCAGCAGAGCAGACAGTCGCAATGAGCAGTTCTTC. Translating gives CASRADSRNEQFF.

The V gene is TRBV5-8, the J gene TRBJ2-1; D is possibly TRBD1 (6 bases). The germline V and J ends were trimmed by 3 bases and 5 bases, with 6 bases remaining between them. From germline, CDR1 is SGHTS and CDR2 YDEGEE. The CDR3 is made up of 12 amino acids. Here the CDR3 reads CASSSGDNEQFF. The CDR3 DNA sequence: TGTGCCAGCAGCTCAGGGGACAATGAGCAGTTCTTC.

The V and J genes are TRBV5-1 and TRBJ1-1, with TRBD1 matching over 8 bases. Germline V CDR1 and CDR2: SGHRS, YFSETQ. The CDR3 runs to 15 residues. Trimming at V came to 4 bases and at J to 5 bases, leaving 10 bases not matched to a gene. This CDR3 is CASSPRTGLLTEAFF. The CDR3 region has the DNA TGCGCCAGCAGCCCGCGGACAGGGTTGTTAACTGAAGCTTTCTTT.

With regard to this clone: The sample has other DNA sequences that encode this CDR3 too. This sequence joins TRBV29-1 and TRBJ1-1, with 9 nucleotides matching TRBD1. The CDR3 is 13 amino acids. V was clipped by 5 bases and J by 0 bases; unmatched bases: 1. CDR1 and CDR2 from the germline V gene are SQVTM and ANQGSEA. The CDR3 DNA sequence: TGCAGCGTTCACAGGGGGCTGAACACTGAAGCTTTCTTT. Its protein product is CSVHRGLNTEAFF.

The CDR3 DNA reads as TGTGCCAGCAGCTTAGGCGGAGAGGGCCACACAGATACGCAGTATTTT. Its protein is CASSLGGEGHTDTQYF. V is TRBV13 and J is TRBJ2-3; D possibly corresponds to TRBD2 (5 bases). The CDR3 totals 16 residues. Between the trimmed V and J ends, which lost 0 bases and 2 bases, there was a span of 12 bases. Germline CDR1 and CDR2: PRHDT and FYEKMQ (reference sequence).